This passage covers 32 T cell receptor beta chains from one sample sequenced in a study of blood T cell repertoires in COVID-19. TCRdb's table, derived via immunoSEQ multiplex PCR, lists solely in-frame clones and lacks some. The sample has a few hundred thousand clones, 80% to 95% seen once. Sequencing was done on a sample of PBMCs or T cells enriched from blood (not recorded which). The receptors stem from a man younger than 35 who had recovered from COVID-19.

The V call is TRBV6-5, the J call TRBJ1-4; D is undetermined. Germline V CDR1 and CDR2: MNHEY, SVGAGI. This CDR3 is 14 amino acids long. The V end was cut by 5 bases, the J end by 0 bases, with 7 bases between. CDR3 DNA sequence: TGTGCCAGCAGTATCAGGACAACTAATGAAAAACTGTTTTTT. Translated: CASSIRTTNEKLFF.

V is TRBV10-2 and J is TRBJ2-2, with 10 bases aligning to TRBD1. CDR3 length equals 15 residues. V gave up 6 bases and J gave up 6 bases; unmatched junction bases: 7. Looked up from germline, CDR1 is WSHSY and CDR2 is SAAADI. The CDR3 DNA is TGCGCCAGCAGAATCGGGACAGGGGTTGCCGGGGAGCTGTTTTTT. Protein product: CASRIGTGVAGELFF.

This chain links TRBV6-5 with TRBJ1-1; D gene ambiguous. Looked up from germline, CDR1 is MNHEY and CDR2 is SVGAGI. V was shortened by 6 bases and J by 4 bases, with 6 bases between the two germline ends. CDR3 size: 11 residues. In DNA, the CDR3 is TGTGCCAGCAGCCGGAGCACTGAAGCTTTCTTT. It yields the protein CASSRSTEAFF.

The chain joins TRBV3-1 (or the pseudogene TRBV3-2) to TRBJ1-1; D is undetermined. V was pared by 5 bases and J by 4 bases, with 8 bases between. Germline V gene data show CDR1 as LGHDT and CDR2 as YNNKEL (reference sequence). The CDR3 covers 12 residues. The CDR3 sequence is CASSAAGTEAFF. CDR3 DNA sequence: TGTGCCAGCAGCGCCGCGGGCACTGAAGCTTTCTTT.

The rearrangement uses TRBV7-9 and TRBJ1-2; D is uncertain. V was pared by 4 bases and J by 4 bases, with 13 bases between. This CDR3 has 14 amino acids. Germline V gives CDR1 SEHNR, CDR2 FQNEAQ (reference sequence). CDR3 amino acids: CASSSSGTPYGYTF. The CDR3 DNA sequence: TGTGCCAGCAGCTCCTCAGGAACCCCCTATGGCTACACCTTC.

This chain links TRBV10-3 with TRBJ1-2; unclear D gene. This CDR3 contains 11 residues. V was clipped by 0 bases and J by 10 bases, with 6 bases between them. CDR1 and CDR2 from the germline V gene are ENHRY and SYGVKD. The CDR3, as DNA: TGTGCCATCAGTGAGTCTGGCATCTACACCTTC. It encodes CAISESGIYTF.

The V call is TRBV2, the J call TRBJ1-5; D might be TRBD1 (5 bases). With 5 bases removed from V and 3 bases from J, the gap between germline ends came to 17 bases. The CDR3 is 16 amino acids. The V gene's germline CDR1 is SNHLY and CDR2 FYNNEI. CDR3 region: CASSKTVLFLNQPQHF. The CDR3 DNA is TGTGCCAGCAGTAAGACAGTTCTTTTTCTCAATCAGCCCCAGCATTTT. Combining the CDR3 with reference TRBV2 and TRBJ1-5 gives the whole variable domain EPEVTQTPSHQVTQMGQEVILRCVPISNHLYFYWYRQILGQKVEFLVSFYNNEISEKSEIFDDQFSVERPDGSNFTLKIRSTKLEDSAMYFCASSKTVLFLNQPQHFGDGTRLSIL.

The rearrangement links TRBV3-1 (or the pseudogene TRBV3-2) to TRBJ2-1; D is undetermined. The germline CDR1 and CDR2 sequences are LGHDT and YNNKEL (reference sequence). The CDR3 extends over 15 amino acids. Between the trimmed V and J ends, which lost 6 bases and 0 bases, there was a span of 12 bases. CDR3 sequence: CASRNRVSSYNEQFF. The CDR3 coding sequence is TGTGCCAGCAGAAACCGGGTGAGCTCCTACAATGAGCAGTTCTTC.

The chain recombines TRBV6-5 with TRBJ2-5, with D maybe TRBD1 (5 bases). The CDR3 sequence is 15 residues long. V was pared by 0 bases and J by 2 bases, with 10 bases between. Per germline, CDR1 MNHEY and CDR2 SVGAGI. CDR3 region: CASSYSMGRQETQYF. CDR3 bases: TGTGCCAGCAGTTACTCGATGGGGCGGCAAGAGACCCAGTACTTC.

CDR3 sequence: CASSARGLAGLAYNEQFF. The CDR3 DNA is TGTGCCAGCAGCGCCAGGGGACTAGCGGGGTTGGCCTACAATGAGCAGTTCTTC. V is TRBV7-9 and J is TRBJ2-1; TRBD2 aligns across 13 bases. There are 18 residues in the CDR3. V dropped 5 bases and J dropped 2; count of bases not matched to a gene: 9. The germline CDR1 and CDR2 sequences are SEHNR and FQNEAQ (reference sequence).

The V and J genes are TRBV7-9 and TRBJ1-1; D unclear. CDR1 and CDR2 from the germline V gene are SEHNR and FQNEAQ (reference sequence). This CDR3 region has 14 residues. The germline V and J ends were trimmed by 0 bases and 1 base, with 6 bases remaining between them. CDR3 loop: CASSLARENTEAFF. DNA for the CDR3: TGTGCCAGCAGCTTAGCGAGGGAGAACACTGAAGCTTTCTTT.

The chain links TRBV12-5 to TRBJ1-1; 7 positions match TRBD1. Trimming removed 0 bases from V and 1 base from J; junction bases left unmatched: 5. Germline values: CDR1 LGHNT, CDR2 FRNRAP. This CDR3 is built from 16 residues. The CDR3 nucleotides are TGTGCTAGTGGTTTGGTACTCGGACAGGCGAACACTGAAGCTTTCTTT. Protein product: CASGLVLGQANTEAFF.

The chain couples TRBV6-5 to TRBJ2-7, with 8 bases that match TRBD2. V lost 7 bases, J lost 3 bases, and 11 bases stayed unmatched. Germline V gene data show CDR1 as MNHEY and CDR2 as SVGAGI. The CDR3 spans 15 residues. The CDR3 sequence: CASTAGSGGVYEQYF. The CDR3 DNA sequence: TGTGCCAGCACCGCCGGGAGCGGGGGAGTCTACGAGCAGTACTTC.

Comment on this clone: Distinct nucleotide sequences in the sample also encode this CDR3. This chain uses TRBV3-1 (or the pseudogene TRBV3-2) with TRBJ1-2; D gene ambiguous. The V end was cut by 1 base, the J end by 3 bases, with 9 bases between. CDR3 size: 14 residues. CDR1 is LGHDT, CDR2 YNNKEL, per germline (reference sequence). CDR3 residues: CASSQGTGDYGYTF. In nucleotides, the CDR3 is TGTGCCAGCAGCCAAGGAACCGGGGACTATGGCTACACCTTC.

The chain combines TRBV7-8 with TRBJ1-1, with 8 bases aligning to TRBD1. The CDR3 covers 14 residues. The ends lost 11 bases at V and 4 bases at J; junction bases unmatched: 12. The germline V gene encodes CDR1 SGHVS and CDR2 FQNEAQ. CDR3 sequence: CAGSRAGGVTEAFF. Written as DNA, the CDR3 is TGTGCCGGATCCCGTGCAGGGGGCGTCACTGAAGCTTTCTTT.

The V and J genes are TRBV9 and TRBJ1-2; no reliable D call. The CDR3 sequence is 11 residues long. The V gene lost 7 bases and the J gene lost 10 bases, with 14 bases spanning the gap. Germline loops: CDR1 SGDLS, CDR2 YYNGEE. The CDR3 DNA reads TGTGCCAGCGGGGAGGCTTGGGACTACACCTTC. This encodes CASGEAWDYTF.

The V call is TRBV5-1, the J call TRBJ2-5; D may be TRBD1 (6 bases). In germline, CDR1 is SGHRS, CDR2 YFSETQ. The V end lost 3 bases, the J end lost 4 bases, and 13 bases lay between the germline ends. The CDR3 contains 14 residues. CDR3 in amino acids: CASSSQTGPETQYF. CDR3 bases: TGCGCCAGCAGCTCCCAGACAGGACCAGAGACCCAGTACTTC.

CDR3 protein: CASFKHGDRTGNTIYF. DNA of the CDR3: TGTGCCAGTTTTAAGCACGGGGATCGAACTGGAAACACCATATATTTT. The chain carries TRBV19 and TRBJ1-3; D not resolved. Germline-derived CDR1 and CDR2 are LNHDA and SQIVND (reference sequence). The CDR3 extends over 16 amino acids. Trimming removed 8 bases at V and 2 bases at J, with 19 bases between. The variable domain in full, completed from reference TRBV19 and TRBJ1-3, reads DGGITQSPKYLFRKEGQNVTLSCEQNLNHDAMYWYRQDPGQGLRLIYYSQIVNDFQKGDIAEGYSVSREKKESFPLTVTSAQKNPTAFYLCASFKHGDRTGNTIYFGEGSWLTVV.

J is TRBJ1-5 and V is TRBV5-5, with a possible D match to TRBD1 (6 bases). The V gene's germline CDR1 is SGHKS and CDR2 YYEKEE (reference sequence). V was cut by 2 bases and J by 7 bases, with 16 bases left in between. This CDR3 has 15 amino acids. The CDR3 is CASSLSGGLGQPQHF. CDR3 nucleotide sequence: TGTGCCAGCAGCTTATCGGGGGGCCTGGGGCAGCCCCAGCATTTT.

V gene TRBV9 combines with J gene TRBJ2-3, with 7 bases that match TRBD2. Looked up from germline, CDR1 is SGDLS and CDR2 is YYNGEE. This CDR3 contains 13 residues. Trimming took 2 bases from V and 4 from J; bases not matched to a gene: 1. This CDR3 is CASSVTSPDTQYF. The CDR3 region has the DNA TGTGCCAGCAGCGTGACTAGCCCAGATACGCAGTATTTT.

The rearrangement links TRBV7-9 to TRBJ1-5; 8 bases match TRBD1. Per germline, CDR1 SEHNR and CDR2 FQNEAQ (reference sequence). This CDR3 spans 17 amino acids. V lost 3 bases, J lost 5 bases, and 12 bases stayed unmatched. The CDR3 nucleotides are TGTGCCAGCAGCTTGGCTCAGGGGGCACCGGGCCATCAGCCCCAGCATTTT. It codes for CASSLAQGAPGHQPQHF.

The CDR3 spells CASSVLSGVPSYEQYF. The CDR3 DNA sequence: TGTGCCAGCAGTGTACTTAGCGGGGTCCCCTCCTACGAGCAGTACTTC. The chain couples TRBV6-4 to TRBJ2-7, with TRBD2 identical over 8 bases. The CDR3 runs to 16 residues. After removal of 4 bases from V and 0 bases from J, the junction contained 8 bases not matched to a gene. Germline CDR1 reads MRHNA; CDR2 reads SNTAGT.

V gene TRBV29-1 combines with J gene TRBJ2-1; D gene unclear. V shed 4 bases and J shed 4 bases, with 14 bases lying between them. The CDR3 spans 14 residues. The V gene's germline CDR1 is SQVTM and CDR2 ANQGSEA. The CDR3 sequence is CSVGDGALYNEQFF. CDR3 nucleotide sequence: TGCAGCGTTGGCGACGGAGCACTTTACAATGAGCAGTTCTTC.

The chain recombines TRBV3-1 (or the pseudogene TRBV3-2) with TRBJ2-7; 8 bases are shared with TRBD1. The germline V gene encodes CDR1 LGHDT and CDR2 YNNKEL (reference sequence). The CDR3 is 14 amino acids. Unmatched junction bases numbered 7, after V lost 4 bases and J lost 5 bases. The CDR3 DNA is TGTGCCAGCAGCCCCGTAGGACAGGGCCACGAGCAGTACTTC. It yields the protein CASSPVGQGHEQYF.

The chain has TRBV6-5 and TRBJ2-3; 8 bases align to TRBD2. This CDR3 contains 16 residues. V shed 0 bases, J shed 5 bases, and the junction held 7 bases outside the gene matches. Germline CDR1 is MNHEY and CDR2 is SVGAGI. CDR3 region: CASSYSAGGGRDTQYF. The CDR3 region has the DNA TGTGCCAGCAGTTACTCGGCGGGGGGTGGTAGAGATACGCAGTATTTT.

The V and J genes are TRBV18 and TRBJ2-7; TRBD1 agrees at 7 bases. The germline CDR1 and CDR2 sequences are KGHSH and LQKENI. The CDR3 totals 16 residues. With V trimmed by 3 bases and J by 2 bases, 10 bases remained unmatched. As DNA, the CDR3 is TGTGCCAGCTCACCTCTATCGGGACAGTCTCCCTACGAGCAGTACTTC. Protein: CASSPLSGQSPYEQYF.

This sequence joins TRBV6-5 and TRBJ2-2; D is possibly TRBD1 (6 bases). The CDR3 consists of 15 residues. V was pared by 6 bases and J by 2 bases, with 13 bases between. Germline V gene data show CDR1 as MNHEY and CDR2 as SVGAGI. The CDR3 DNA reads TGTGCCAGCAGGGCCGGACAGTATAACACCGGGGAGCTGTTTTTT. Translation: CASRAGQYNTGELFF.

J is TRBJ2-3 and V is TRBV2; D is perhaps TRBD2 (6 bases). CDR1 and CDR2 from the germline V gene are SNHLY and FYNNEI. The ends were cut back, 5 bases at V and 0 bases at J, with 12 bases in the middle. The CDR3 sequence is 15 residues long. The DNA for the CDR3 is TGTGCCAGCAGTTCGCTAGCGTCTAGCACAGATACGCAGTATTTT. Translating it yields CASSSLASSTDTQYF.

The chain uses TRBV14 and TRBJ1-1, with D possibly matching TRBD1 (5 bases). V gave up 5 bases and J gave up 6 bases, with 10 bases separating them. The CDR3 has 12 amino acids. Per germline, CDR1 SGHDN and CDR2 FVKESK. The CDR3 reads CASSWGRAEAFF. In DNA form, the CDR3 reads TGTGCCAGCAGCTGGGGCCGGGCTGAAGCTTTCTTT.

This clone has just one count. J is TRBJ1-4 and V is TRBV28; 10 bases fit TRBD1. Germline V lookup: CDR1 MDHEN, CDR2 SYDVKM. The CDR3 is 17 residues long. V shed 1 base, J shed 3 bases, and the junction held 5 bases outside the gene matches. CDR3 coding DNA: TGTGCCAGCAGTTTATTAAGACAGGGGGCAGCTAATGAAAAACTGTTTTTT. Translating it yields CASSLLRQGAANEKLFF.

With regard to this clone: Other DNA sequences of this sample code for an identical CDR3. DNA of the CDR3: TGTGCCAGCTCACCAGGGACTAGCGGCGAAGAGACCCAGTACTTC. It translates to CASSPGTSGEETQYF. The chain combines TRBV18 with TRBJ2-5, with TRBD2 matching over 11 bases. Unmatched junction bases numbered 2, after V lost 2 bases and J lost 3 bases. The germline V gene has CDR1 KGHSH and CDR2 LQKENI. The CDR3 length is 15 residues. The full variable domain, rest sourced from reference TRBV18 and TRBJ2-5, is NAGVMQNPRHLVRRRGQEARLRCSPMKGHSHVYWYRQLPEEGLKFMVYLQKENIIDESGMPKERFSAEFPKEGPSILRIQQVVRGDSAAYFCASSPGTSGEETQYFGPGTRLLVL.

The genes are TRBV7-6 and TRBJ2-7; 9 bases match TRBD1. This CDR3 is 18 amino acids long. V trimming: 5 bases; J trimming: 5 bases; junction bases outside the gene matches: 19. Looked up from germline, CDR1 is SGHVS and CDR2 is FNYEAQ. The CDR3 sequence: CASSQTGTGSWAPNEQYF. The CDR3, as DNA: TGTGCCAGCAGCCAAACCGGGACAGGGTCTTGGGCCCCCAACGAGCAGTACTTC.